This T cell receptor (beta chain) was profiled in a study of T-cell memory formation after mild COVID-19. Across the whole study: Clusters of TCRs were largely donor specific.

A note on this clonotype: Its specificity is unknown.

General study findings and limits: Nothing confirmed that second-wave clones peaking on day 37 were specific for SARS-CoV-2.

A single record per CDR3 protein comes from TCRdb applying MiXCR to the 5' RACE reads. Found here are just under 150,000 distinct CDR3 sequences, 19% of them singletons; the top ten hold 2% to 2.5%. The CDR3 is made up of 20 amino acids. V shed 0 bases, J shed 5 bases, and the junction held 20 bases outside the gene matches. The germline gives CDR1 KGHSH, CDR2 LQKENI. Sequencing was done on a sample of PBMCs or a T cell subset sorted from them (not recorded which). The chain recombines TRBV18 with TRBJ2-5; 8 bases are a match to TRBD2. The sequence was collected from an adult woman who had mild COVID-19 (a few samples of this study predate the infection). Cell type and time point are not known. The CDR3 DNA is TGTGCCAGCTCACCACCGGGTAGCCTAGCGGGCCTCCTGGGAGGCGAGACCCAGTACTTC. Amino acids: CASSPPGSLAGLLGGETQYF.